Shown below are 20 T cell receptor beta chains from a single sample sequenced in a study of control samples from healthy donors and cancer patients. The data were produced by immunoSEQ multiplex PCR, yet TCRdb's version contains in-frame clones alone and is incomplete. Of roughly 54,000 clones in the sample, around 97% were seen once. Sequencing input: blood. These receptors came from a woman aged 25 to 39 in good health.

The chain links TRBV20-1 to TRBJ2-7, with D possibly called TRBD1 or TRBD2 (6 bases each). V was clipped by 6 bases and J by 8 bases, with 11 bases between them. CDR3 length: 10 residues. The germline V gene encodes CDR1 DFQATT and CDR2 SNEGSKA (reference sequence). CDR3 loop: CSASGGQQYF. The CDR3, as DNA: TGCAGTGCGTCCGGGGGCCAGCAGTACTTC.

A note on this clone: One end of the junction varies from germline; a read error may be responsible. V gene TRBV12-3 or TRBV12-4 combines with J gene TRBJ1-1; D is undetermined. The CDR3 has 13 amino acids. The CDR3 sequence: CASGFQLNTEAFF. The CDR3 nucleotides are TGTGCCAGCGGTTTCCAGTTGAACACTGAAGCTTTCTTT.

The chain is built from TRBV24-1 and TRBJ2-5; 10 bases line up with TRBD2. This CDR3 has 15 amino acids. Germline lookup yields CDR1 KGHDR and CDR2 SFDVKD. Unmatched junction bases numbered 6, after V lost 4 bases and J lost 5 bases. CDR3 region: CATSETLAGSETQYF. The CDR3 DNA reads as TGTGCCACCAGTGAGACACTAGCGGGATCGGAGACCCAGTACTTC.

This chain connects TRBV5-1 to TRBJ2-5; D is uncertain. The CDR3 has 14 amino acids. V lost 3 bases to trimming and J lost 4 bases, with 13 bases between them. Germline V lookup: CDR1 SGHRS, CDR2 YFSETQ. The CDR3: CASSSATVGETQYF. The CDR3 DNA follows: TGCGCCAGCAGCTCTGCTACAGTCGGAGAGACCCAGTACTTC.

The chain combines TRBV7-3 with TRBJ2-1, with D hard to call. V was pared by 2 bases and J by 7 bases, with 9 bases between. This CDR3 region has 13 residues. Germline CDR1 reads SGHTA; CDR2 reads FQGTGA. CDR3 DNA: TGTGCCAGCAGCTTAGGGAAGTGGAATGAGCAGTTCTTC. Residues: CASSLGKWNEQFF.

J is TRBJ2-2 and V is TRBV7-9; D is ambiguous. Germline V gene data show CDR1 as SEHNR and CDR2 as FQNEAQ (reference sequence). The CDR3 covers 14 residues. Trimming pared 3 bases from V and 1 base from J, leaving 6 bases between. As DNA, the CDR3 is TGTGCCAGCAGCTTGGAGCGGAACACCGGGGAGCTGTTTTTT. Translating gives CASSLERNTGELFF. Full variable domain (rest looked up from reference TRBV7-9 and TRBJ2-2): DTGVSQNPRHKITKRGQNVTFRCDPISEHNRLYWYRQTLGQGPEFLTYFQNEAQLEKSRLLSDRFSAERPKGSFSTLEIQRTEQGDSAMYLCASSLERNTGELFFGEGSRLTVL.

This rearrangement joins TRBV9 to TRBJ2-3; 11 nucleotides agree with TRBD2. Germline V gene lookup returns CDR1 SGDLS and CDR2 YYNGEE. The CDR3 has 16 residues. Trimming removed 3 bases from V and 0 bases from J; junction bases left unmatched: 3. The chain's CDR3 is CASSGVAGGSTDTQYF. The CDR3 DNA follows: TGTGCCAGCAGCGGGGTAGCGGGGGGGAGCACAGATACGCAGTATTTT.

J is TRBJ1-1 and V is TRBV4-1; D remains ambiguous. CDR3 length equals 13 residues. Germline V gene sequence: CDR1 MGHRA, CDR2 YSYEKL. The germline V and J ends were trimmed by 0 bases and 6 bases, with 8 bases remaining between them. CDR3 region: CASSQDSRAEAFF. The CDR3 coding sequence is TGCGCCAGCAGCCAAGATAGCCGCGCTGAAGCTTTCTTT.

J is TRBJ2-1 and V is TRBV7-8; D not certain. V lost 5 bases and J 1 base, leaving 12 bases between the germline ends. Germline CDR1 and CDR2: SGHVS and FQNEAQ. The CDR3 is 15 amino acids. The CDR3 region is CASSPRTTSYNEQFF. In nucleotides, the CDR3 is TGTGCCAGCAGCCCGAGGACCACGTCCTACAATGAGCAGTTCTTC.

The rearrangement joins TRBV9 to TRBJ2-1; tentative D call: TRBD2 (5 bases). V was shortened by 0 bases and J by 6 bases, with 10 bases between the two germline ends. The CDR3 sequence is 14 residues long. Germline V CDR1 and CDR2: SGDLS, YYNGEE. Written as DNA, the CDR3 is TGTGCCAGCAGCGTAGGCCTAGCCGCCAATGAGCAGTTCTTC. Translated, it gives CASSVGLAANEQFF.

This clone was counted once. The CDR3 is CASSKQGQYGYTF. CDR3 in DNA: TGTGCCAGCAGCAAACAGGGACAATATGGCTACACCTTC. This chain links TRBV5-4 with TRBJ1-2, with TRBD1 as a possible D gene (6 bases). Trimming took off 4 bases at V and 5 bases at J, with 12 bases between the two ends. The CDR3 contains 13 residues. From germline, CDR1 is SGHNT and CDR2 YYREEE (reference sequence).

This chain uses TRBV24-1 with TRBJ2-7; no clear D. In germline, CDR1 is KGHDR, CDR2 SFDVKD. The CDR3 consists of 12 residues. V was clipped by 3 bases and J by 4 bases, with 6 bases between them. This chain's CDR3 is CATSDGSYEQYF. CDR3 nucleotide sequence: TGTGCCACCAGTGATGGTTCTTACGAGCAGTACTTC.

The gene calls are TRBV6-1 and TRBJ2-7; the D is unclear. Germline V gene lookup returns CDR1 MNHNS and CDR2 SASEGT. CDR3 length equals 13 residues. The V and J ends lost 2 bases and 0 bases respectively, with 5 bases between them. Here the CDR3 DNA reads TGTGCCAGCAGTGAAAGGAGCTCCTACGAGCAGTACTTC. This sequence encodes CASSERSSYEQYF.

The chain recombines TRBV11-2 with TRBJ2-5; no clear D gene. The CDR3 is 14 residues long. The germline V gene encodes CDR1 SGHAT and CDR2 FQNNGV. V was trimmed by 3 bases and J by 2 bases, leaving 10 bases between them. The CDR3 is CASSFQQWQETQYF. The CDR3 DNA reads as TGTGCCAGCAGCTTCCAGCAATGGCAAGAGACCCAGTACTTC.

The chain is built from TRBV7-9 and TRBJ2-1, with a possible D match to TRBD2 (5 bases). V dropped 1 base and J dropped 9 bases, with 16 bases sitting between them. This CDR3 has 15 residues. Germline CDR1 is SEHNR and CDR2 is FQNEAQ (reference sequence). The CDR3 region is CASSLVGERASEQFF. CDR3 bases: TGTGCCAGCAGCTTAGTCGGGGAAAGGGCATCTGAGCAGTTCTTC.

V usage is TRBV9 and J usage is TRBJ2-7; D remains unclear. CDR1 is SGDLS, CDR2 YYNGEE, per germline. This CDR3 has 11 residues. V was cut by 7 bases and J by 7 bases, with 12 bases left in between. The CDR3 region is CASGGLGEQYF. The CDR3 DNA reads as TGTGCCAGCGGCGGTTTGGGGGAGCAGTACTTC.

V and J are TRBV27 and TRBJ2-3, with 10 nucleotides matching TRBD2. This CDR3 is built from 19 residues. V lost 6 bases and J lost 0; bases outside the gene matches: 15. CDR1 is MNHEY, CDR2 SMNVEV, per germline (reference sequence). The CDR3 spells CASRLKGTAGLASTDTQYF. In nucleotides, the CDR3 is TGTGCCAGCAGGTTGAAAGGGACAGCGGGACTAGCGAGCACAGATACGCAGTATTTT.

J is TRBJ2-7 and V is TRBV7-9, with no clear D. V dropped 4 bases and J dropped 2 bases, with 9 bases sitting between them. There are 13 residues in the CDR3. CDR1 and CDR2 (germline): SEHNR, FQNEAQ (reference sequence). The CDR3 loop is CASSSGLAYEQYF. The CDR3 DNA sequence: TGTGCCAGCAGCTCGGGCCTCGCCTACGAGCAGTACTTC.

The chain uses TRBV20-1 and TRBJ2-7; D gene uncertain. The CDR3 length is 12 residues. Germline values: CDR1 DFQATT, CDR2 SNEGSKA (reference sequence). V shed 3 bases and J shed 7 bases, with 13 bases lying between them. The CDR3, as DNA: TGCAGTGCTAGTATATGGACGGCAGAGCAGTACTTC. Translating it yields CSASIWTAEQYF.

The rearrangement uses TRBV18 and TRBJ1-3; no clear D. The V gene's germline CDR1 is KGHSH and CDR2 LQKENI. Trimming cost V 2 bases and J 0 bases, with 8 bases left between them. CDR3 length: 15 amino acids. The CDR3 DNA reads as TGTGCCAGCTCACCAAACGTTAACTCTGGAAACACCATATATTTT. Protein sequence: CASSPNVNSGNTIYF.